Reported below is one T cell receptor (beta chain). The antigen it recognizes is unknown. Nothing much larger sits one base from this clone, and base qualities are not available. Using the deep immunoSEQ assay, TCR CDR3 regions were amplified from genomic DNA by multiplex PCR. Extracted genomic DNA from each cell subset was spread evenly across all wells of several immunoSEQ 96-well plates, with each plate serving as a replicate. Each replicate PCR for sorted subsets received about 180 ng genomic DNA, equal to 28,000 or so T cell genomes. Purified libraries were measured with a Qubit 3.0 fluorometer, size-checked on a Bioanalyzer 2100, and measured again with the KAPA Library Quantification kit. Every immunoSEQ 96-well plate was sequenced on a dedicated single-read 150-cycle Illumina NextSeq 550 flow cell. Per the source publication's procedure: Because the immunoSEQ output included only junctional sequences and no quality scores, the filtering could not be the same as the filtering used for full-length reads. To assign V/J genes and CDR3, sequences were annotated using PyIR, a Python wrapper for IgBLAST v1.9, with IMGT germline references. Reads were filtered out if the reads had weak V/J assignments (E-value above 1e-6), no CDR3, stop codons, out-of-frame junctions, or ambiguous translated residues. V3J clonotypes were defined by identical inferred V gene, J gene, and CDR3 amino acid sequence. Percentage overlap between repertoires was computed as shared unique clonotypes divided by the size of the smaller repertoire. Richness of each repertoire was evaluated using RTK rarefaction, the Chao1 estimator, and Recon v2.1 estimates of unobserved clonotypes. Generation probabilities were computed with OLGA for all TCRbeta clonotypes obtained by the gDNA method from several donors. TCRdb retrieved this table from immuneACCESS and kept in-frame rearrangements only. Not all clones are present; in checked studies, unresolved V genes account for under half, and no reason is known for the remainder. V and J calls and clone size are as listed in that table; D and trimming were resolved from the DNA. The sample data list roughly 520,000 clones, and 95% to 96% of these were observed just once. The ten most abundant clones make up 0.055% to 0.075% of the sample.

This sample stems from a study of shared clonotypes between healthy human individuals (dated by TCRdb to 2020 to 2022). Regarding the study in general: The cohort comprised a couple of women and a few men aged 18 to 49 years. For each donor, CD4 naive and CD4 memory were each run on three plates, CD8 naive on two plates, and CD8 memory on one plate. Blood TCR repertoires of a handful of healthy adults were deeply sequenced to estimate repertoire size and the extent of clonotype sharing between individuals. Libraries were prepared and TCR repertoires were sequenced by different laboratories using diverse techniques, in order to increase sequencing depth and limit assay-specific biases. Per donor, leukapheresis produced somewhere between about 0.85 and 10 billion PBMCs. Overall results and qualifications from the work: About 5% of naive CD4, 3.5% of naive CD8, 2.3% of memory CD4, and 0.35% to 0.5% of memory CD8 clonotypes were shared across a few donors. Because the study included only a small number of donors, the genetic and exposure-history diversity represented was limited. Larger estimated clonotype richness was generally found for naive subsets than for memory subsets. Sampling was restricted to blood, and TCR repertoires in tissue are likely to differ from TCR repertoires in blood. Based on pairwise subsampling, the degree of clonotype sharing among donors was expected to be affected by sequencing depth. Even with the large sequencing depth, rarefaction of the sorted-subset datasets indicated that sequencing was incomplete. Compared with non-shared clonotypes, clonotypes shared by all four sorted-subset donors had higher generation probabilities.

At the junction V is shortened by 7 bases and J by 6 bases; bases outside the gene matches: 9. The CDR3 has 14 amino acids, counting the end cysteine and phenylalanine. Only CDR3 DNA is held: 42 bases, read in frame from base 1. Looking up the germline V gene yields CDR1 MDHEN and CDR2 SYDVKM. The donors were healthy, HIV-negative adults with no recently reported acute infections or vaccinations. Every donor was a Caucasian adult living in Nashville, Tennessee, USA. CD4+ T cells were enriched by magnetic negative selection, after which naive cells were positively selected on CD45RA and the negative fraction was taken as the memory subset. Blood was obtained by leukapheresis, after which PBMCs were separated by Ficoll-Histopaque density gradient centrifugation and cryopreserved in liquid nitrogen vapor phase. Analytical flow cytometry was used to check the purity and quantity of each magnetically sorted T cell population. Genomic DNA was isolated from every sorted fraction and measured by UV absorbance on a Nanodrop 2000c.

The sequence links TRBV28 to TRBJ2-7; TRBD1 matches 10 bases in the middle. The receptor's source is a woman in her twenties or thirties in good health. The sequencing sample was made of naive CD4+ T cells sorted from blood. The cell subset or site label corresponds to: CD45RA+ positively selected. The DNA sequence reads TGTGCCAGCAATCCGGGACAGGGGATCTTCGAGCAGTACTTC. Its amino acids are CASNPGQGIFEQYF.